Listed below are T cell receptor beta chains from one sample, sequenced in a study of identical twins. Via MiXCR, TCRdb re-called the 5' RACE reads, giving one row per CDR3 protein. The table records 700,000 or so distinct CDR3 sequences, around 8.6% of them present only once. A further study also used this sample, focusing on yellow fever vaccine responses in identical twins.

Source material: PBMCs. These receptors were taken from a woman between 18 and 29 years old in good health. The CDR3 runs from the conserved cysteine through the conserved F or W. The D gene is left open where the match is weak. Where a row states a size, it is once, few, many or the class of an expanded clone; other rows omit it.

d_call cdr3_length clone_size j_call v_call cdr3_nt cdr3_aa
. 16 many TRBJ2-3 TRBV29-1 TGCAGCGTTGAAGTCCCCTCAAGGGGGAGAACAGATACGCAGTATTTT CSVEVPSRGRTDTQYF
TRBD1 19 few TRBJ2-1 TRBV24-1 TGTGCCACCAGTGATTTAGGACAGGGCTTCGAGAGCTCCTACAATGAGCAGTTCTTC CATSDLGQGFESSYNEQFF
. 14 . TRBJ2-7 TRBV4-1 TGCGCCAGCAGCCCCAGCGATTTCTCCTACGAGCAGTACTTC CASSPSDFSYEQYF
TRBD2 15 few TRBJ2-1 TRBV7-2 TGTGCCAGCAGCTTTAGCGGGAGATCCTACAATGAGCAGTTCTTC CASSFSGRSYNEQFF
. 18 many TRBJ2-1 TRBV20-1 TGCAGTGCTAGAGGTTGGCCCCTGACGGAGAGCTCCTACAATGAGCAGTTCTTC CSARGWPLTESSYNEQFF
TRBD1 14 few TRBJ1-1 TRBV11-3 TGTGCCAGCAGCCGGACGGGACAGATTGGTGAAGCTTTCTTT CASSRTGQIGEAFF
. 15 few TRBJ2-3 TRBV20-1 TGCAGTGCTAGGTCCCGGGCCGGGGCGTCAGATACGCAGTATTTT CSARSRAGASDTQYF
TRBD2 15 many TRBJ2-3 TRBV27 TGTGCCAGCAGTTTCGAGCGGGGGAGCACAGATACGCAGTATTTT CASSFERGSTDTQYF
TRBD2 16 many TRBJ2-7 TRBV29-1 TGCAGCGTTATAGGTAGACTAGCGAAAAGCTCCTACGAGCAGTACTTC CSVIGRLAKSSYEQYF
. 14 few TRBJ2-3 TRBV2 TGTGCCAGCAGTGAGGAAACCACAGAGGTTACGCAGTATTTT CASSEETTEVTQYF
. 15 . TRBJ1-4 TRBV7-9 TGTGCCAGCAGCTTAGGGAAAACAACTAATGAAAAACTGTTTTTT CASSLGKTTNEKLFF
TRBD1 14 . TRBJ2-7 TRBV28 TGTGCCAGCAGTTTAGTCGGGACAGCATACGAGCAGTACTTC CASSLVGTAYEQYF
TRBD1 12 few TRBJ2-5 TRBV30 TGTGCCTCCGCGGACAGGCAAGAGACCCAGTACTTC CASADRQETQYF
. 14 . TRBJ2-3 TRBV12-3/TRBV12-4 TGTGCCAGCAGTTTAGGTCCTCTCACAGATACGCAGTATTTT CASSLGPLTDTQYF
TRBD1 14 many TRBJ2-1 TRBV29-1 TGCAGCGTTGTTGGGACAGGAGGTTACAATGAGCAGTTCTTC CSVVGTGGYNEQFF
TRBD1 13 . TRBJ1-6 TRBV19 TGTGCCAGTAGCCCCTGGGGACAGCTCGGTCTCCACTTT CASSPWGQLGLHF
TRBD2 15 . TRBJ2-3 TRBV12-3/TRBV12-4 TGTGCCAGCAGCCGACTAGCGGGAGCCCCAGATACGCAGTATTTT CASSRLAGAPDTQYF
. 15 many TRBJ2-7 TRBV29-1 TGCAGCGTTGAGATTAGTGGTCAGGGAGGCAACGAGCAGTACTTC CSVEISGQGGNEQYF
. 15 few TRBJ1-6 TRBV7-2 TGTGCCAGCTGGGGCCCAGGGGCTATTAATTCACCCCTCCACTTT CASWGPGAINSPLHF
. 14 few TRBJ2-4 TRBV19 TGTGCCAGTACCGAGGGGATAGCCAAAAACATTCAGTACTTC CASTEGIAKNIQYF